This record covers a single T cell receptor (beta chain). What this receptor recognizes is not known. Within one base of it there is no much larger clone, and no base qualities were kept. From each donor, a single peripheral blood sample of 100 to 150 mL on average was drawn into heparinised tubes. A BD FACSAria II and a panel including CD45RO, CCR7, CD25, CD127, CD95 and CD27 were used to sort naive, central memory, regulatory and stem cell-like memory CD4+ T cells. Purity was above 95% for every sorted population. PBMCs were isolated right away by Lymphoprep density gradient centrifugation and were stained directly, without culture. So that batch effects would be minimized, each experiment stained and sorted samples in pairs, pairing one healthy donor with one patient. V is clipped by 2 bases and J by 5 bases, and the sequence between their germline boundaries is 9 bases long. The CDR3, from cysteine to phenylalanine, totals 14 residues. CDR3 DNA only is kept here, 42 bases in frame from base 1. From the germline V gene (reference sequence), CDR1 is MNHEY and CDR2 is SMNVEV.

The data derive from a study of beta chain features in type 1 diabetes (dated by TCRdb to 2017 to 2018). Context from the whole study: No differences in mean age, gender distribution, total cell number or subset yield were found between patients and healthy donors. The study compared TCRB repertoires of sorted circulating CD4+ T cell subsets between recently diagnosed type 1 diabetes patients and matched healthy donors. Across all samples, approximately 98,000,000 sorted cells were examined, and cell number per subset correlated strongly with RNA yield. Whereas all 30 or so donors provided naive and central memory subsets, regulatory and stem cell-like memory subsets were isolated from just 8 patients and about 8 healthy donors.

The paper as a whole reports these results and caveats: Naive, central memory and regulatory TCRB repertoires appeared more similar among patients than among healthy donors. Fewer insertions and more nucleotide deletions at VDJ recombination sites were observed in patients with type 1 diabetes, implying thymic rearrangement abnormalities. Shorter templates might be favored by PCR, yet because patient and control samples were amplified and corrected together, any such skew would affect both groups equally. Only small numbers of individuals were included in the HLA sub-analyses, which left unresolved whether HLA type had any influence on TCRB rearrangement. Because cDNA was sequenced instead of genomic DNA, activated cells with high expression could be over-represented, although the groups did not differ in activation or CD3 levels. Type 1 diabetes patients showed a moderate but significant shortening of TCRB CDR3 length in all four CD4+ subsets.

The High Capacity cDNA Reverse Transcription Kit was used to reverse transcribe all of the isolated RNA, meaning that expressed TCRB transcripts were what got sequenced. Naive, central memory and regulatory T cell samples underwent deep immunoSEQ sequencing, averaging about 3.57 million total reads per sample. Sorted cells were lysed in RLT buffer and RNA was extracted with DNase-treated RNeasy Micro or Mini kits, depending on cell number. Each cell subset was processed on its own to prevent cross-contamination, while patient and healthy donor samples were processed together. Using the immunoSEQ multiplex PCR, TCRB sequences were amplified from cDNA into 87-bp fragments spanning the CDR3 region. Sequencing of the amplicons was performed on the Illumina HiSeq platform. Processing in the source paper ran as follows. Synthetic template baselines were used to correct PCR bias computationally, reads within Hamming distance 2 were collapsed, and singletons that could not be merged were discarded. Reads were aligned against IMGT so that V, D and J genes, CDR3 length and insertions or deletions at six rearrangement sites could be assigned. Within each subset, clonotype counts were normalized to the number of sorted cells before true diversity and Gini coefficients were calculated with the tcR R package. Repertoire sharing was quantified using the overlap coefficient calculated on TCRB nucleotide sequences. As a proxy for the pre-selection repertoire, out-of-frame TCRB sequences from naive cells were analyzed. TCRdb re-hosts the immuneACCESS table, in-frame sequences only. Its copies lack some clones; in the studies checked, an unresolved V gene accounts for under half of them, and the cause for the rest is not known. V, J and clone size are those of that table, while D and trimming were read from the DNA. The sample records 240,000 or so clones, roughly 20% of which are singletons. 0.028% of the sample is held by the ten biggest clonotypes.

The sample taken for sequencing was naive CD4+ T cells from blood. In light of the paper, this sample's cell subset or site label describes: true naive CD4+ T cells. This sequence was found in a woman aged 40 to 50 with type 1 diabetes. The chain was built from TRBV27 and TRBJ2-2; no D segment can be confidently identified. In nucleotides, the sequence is TGTGCCAGCAGTTTAATTCCAGGAACCGGGGAGCTGTTTTTT. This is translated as CASSLIPGTGELFF.